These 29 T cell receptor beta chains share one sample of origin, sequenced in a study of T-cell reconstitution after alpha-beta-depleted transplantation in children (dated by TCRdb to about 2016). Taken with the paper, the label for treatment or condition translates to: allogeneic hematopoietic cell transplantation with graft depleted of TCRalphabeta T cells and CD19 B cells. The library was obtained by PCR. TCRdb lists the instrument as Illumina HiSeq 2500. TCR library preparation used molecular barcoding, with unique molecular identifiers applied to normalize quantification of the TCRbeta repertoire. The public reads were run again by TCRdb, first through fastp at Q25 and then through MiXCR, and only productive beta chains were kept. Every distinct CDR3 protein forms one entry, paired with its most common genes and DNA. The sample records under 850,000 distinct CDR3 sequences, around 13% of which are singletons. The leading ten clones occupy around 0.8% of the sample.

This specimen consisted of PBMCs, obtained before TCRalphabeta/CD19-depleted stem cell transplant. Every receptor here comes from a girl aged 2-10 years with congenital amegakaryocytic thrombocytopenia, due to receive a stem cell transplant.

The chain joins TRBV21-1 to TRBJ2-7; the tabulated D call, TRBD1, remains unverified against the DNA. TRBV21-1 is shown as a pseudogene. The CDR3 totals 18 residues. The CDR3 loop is CASSKVRWGFKGVYEQYF. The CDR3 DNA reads TGTGCCAGCAGCAAAGTTCGGTGGGGGTTCAAGGGGGTCTACGAGCAGTACTTC.

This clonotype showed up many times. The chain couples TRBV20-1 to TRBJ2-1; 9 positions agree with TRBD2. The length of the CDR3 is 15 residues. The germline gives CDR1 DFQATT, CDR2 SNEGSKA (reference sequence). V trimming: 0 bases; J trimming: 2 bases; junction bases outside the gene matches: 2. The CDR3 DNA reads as TGCAGTGCTAGAGATTCTAGCGGGACCTACAATGAGCAGTTCTTC. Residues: CSARDSSGTYNEQFF.

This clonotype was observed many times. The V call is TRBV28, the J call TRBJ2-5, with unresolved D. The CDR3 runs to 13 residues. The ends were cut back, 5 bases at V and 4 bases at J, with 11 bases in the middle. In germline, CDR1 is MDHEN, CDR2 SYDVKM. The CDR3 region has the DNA TGTGCCAGCAGTATCACTTACAGAGAGACCCAGTACTTC. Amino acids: CASSITYRETQYF.

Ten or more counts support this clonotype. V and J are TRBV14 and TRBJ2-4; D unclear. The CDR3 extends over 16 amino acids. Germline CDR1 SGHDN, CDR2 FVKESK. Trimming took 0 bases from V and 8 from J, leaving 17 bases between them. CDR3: CASSQDPGGGWDIQYF. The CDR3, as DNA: TGTGCCAGCAGCCAAGATCCAGGCGGTGGGTGGGACATTCAGTACTTC.

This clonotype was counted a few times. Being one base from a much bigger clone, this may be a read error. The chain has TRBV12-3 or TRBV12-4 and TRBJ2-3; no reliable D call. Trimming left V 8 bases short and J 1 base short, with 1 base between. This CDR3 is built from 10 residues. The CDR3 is CASCTDTQYF. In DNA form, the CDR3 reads TGTGCCAGCTGCACAGATACGCAGTATTTT.

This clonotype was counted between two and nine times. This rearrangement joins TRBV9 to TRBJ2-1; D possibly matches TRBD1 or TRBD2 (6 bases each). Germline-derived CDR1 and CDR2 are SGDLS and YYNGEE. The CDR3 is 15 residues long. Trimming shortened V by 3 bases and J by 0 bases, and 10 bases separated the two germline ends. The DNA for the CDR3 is TGTGCCAGCAGCGAGGGGGGAGTCTCCTACAATGAGCAGTTCTTC. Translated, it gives CASSEGGVSYNEQFF. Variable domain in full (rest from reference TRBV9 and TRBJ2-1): DSGVTQTPKHLITATGQRVTLRCSPRSGDLSVYWYQQSLDQGLQFLIQYYNGEERAKGNILERFSAQQFPDLHSELNLSSLELGDSALYFCASSEGGVSYNEQFFGPGTRLTVL.

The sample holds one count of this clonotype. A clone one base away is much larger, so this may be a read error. CDR3 nucleotides: TGTGCCAGCAGTGTTCCCACAGGGAGAAACACTGAAGCTTTCTTT. Its translation is CASSVPTGRNTEAFF. The V call is TRBV6-1, the J call TRBJ1-1, with TRBD1 as a possible D gene (6 bases). The CDR3 has 15 amino acids. Trimming took 4 bases from V and 2 from J, leaving 14 bases between them. Germline V lookup: CDR1 MNHNS, CDR2 SASEGT.

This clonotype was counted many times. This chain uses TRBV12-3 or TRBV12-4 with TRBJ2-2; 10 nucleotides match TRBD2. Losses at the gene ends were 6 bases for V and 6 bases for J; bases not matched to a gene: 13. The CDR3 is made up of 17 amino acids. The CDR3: CASRAFRTSGNPGELFF. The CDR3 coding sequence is TGTGCCAGCAGGGCATTCCGGACTAGCGGCAACCCCGGGGAGCTGTTTTTT.

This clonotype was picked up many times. In DNA form, the CDR3 reads TGTGCCAGCAGTTTATCTCCACTATTAGGGGCAATCTCAGATACGCAGTATTTT. Amino acids: CASSLSPLLGAISDTQYF. This sequence joins TRBV28 and TRBJ2-3; the D gene is possibly TRBD1 (5 bases). V dropped 1 base and J dropped 4 bases, with 21 bases sitting between them. Germline V gives CDR1 MDHEN, CDR2 SYDVKM. The length of the CDR3 is 18 residues.

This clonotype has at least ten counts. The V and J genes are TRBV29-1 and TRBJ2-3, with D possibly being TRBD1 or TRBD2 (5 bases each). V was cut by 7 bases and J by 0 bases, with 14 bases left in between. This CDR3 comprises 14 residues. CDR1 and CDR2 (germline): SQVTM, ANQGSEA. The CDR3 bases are TGCAGCGCCGGGACGCACCCTAGCACAGATACGCAGTATTTT. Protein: CSAGTHPSTDTQYF.

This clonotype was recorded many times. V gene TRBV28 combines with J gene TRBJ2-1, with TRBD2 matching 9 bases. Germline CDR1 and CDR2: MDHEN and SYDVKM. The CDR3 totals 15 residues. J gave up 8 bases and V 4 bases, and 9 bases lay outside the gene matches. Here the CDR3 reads CASSSNSGSLDEQFF. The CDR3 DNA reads TGTGCCAGCAGTTCAAATAGCGGGAGCCTTGATGAGCAGTTCTTC.

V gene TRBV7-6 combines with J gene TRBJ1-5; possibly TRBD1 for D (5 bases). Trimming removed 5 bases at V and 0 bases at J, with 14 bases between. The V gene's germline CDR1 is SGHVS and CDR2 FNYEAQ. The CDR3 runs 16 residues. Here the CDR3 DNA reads TGTGCCAGCAGCGGCGGACATCGAGATAGCAATCAGCCCCAGCATTTT. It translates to CASSGGHRDSNQPQHF.

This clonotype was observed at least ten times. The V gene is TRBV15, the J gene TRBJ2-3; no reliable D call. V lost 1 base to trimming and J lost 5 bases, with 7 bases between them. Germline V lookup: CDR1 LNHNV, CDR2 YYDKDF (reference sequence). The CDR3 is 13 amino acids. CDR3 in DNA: TGTGCCACCAGCAGAGTGTTGAGAGATACGCAGTATTTT. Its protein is CATSRVLRDTQYF.

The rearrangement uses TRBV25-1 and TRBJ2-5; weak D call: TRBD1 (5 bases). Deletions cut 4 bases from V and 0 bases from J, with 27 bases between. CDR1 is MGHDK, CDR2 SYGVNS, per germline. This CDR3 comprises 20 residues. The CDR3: CASSAHSGWGHVRHQETQYF. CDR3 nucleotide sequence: TGTGCCAGCAGTGCCCATAGTGGCTGGGGCCACGTACGCCACCAAGAGACCCAGTACTTC.

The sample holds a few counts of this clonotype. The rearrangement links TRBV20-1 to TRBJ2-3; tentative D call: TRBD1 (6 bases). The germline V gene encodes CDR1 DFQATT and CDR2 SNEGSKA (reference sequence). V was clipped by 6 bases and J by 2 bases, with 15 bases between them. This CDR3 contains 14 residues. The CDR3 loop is CSARRQVSTDTQYF. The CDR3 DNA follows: TGCAGTGCCAGGAGACAGGTCTCCACAGATACGCAGTATTTT.

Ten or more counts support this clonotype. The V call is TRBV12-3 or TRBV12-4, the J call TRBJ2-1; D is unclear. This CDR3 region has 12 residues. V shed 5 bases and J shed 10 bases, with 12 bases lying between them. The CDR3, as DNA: TGTGCCAGCAGTCCAGAAAAAAGGGAGCAGTTCTTC. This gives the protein CASSPEKREQFF.

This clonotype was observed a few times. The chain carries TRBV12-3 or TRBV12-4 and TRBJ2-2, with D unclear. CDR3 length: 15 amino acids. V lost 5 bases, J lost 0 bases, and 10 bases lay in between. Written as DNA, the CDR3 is TGTGCCAGCAGTCCTCACTCTTCGAACACCGGGGAGCTGTTTTTT. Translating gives CASSPHSSNTGELFF.

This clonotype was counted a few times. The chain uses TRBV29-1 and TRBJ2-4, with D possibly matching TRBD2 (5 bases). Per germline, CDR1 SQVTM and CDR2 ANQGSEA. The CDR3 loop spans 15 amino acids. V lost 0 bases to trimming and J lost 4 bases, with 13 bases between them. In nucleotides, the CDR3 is TGCAGCGTTGAAGATCGGCGAGGGCAGAAAAACATTCAGTACTTC. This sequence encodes CSVEDRRGQKNIQYF.

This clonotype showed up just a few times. The chain's CDR3 is CASSLLADLSYEQYF. CDR3 DNA sequence: TGTGCCAGCAGTTTATTAGCGGACCTCTCCTACGAGCAGTACTTC. The chain is built from TRBV28 and TRBJ2-7; possibly TRBD2 for D (6 bases). The CDR3 is made up of 15 amino acids. Deletions cut 1 base from V and 0 bases from J, with 10 bases between. Germline V lookup: CDR1 MDHEN, CDR2 SYDVKM.

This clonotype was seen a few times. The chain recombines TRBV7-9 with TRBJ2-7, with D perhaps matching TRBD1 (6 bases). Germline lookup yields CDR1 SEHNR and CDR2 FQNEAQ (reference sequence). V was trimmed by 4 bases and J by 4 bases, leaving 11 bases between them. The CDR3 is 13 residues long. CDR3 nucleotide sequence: TGTGCCAGCAGCTCCGGGACAAAGTACGAGCAGTACTTC. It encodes CASSSGTKYEQYF.

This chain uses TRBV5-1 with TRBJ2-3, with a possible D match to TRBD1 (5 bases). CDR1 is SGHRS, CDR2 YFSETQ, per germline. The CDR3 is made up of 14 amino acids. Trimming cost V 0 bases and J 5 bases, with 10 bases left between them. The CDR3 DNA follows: TGCGCCAGCAGCTTGGCCAGGGCAGGAGATACGCAGTATTTT. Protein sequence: CASSLARAGDTQYF.

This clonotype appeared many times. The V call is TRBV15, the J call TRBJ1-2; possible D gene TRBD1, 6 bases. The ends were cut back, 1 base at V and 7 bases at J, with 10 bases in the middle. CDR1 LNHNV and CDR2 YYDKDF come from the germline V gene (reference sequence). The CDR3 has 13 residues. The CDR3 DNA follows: TGTGCCACCAGCAGAGTACAGGGTAGTGGCTACACCTTC. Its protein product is CATSRVQGSGYTF.

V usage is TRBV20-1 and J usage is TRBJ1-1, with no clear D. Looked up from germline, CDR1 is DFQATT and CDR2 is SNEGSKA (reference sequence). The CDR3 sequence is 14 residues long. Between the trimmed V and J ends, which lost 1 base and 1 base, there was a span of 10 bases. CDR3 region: CSARVVFQNTEAFF. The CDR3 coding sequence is TGCAGTGCTAGAGTGGTTTTCCAGAACACTGAAGCTTTCTTT.

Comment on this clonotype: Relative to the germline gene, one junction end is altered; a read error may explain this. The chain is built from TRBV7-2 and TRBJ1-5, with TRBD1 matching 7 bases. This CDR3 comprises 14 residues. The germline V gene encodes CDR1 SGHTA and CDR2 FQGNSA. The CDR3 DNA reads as TGTGCCAGCGGCTTAGACAGGGAAAATCAGCCCCAGCATTTT. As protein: CASGLDRENQPQHF.

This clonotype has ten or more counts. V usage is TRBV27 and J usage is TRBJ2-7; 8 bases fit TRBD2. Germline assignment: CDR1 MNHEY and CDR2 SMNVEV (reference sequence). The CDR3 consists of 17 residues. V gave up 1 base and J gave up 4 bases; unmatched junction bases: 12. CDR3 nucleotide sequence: TGTGCCAGCAGTTTATTTGGGCCCGGGGGGGGTAGGTACGAGCAGTACTTC. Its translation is CASSLFGPGGGRYEQYF.

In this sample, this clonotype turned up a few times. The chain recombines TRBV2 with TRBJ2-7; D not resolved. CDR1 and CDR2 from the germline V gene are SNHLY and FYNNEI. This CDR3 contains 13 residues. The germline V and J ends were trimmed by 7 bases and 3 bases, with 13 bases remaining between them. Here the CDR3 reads CASIPSIDYEQYF. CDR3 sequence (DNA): TGTGCCAGCATCCCTTCGATCGACTACGAGCAGTACTTC.

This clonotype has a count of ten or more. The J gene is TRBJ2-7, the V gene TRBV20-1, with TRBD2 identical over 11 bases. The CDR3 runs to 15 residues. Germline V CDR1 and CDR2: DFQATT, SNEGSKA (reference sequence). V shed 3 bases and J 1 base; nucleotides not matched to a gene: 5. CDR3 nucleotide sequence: TGCAGTGCTAGTGTTAGCGGGAGGGCATCCTACGAGCAGTACTTC. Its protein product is CSASVSGRASYEQYF.

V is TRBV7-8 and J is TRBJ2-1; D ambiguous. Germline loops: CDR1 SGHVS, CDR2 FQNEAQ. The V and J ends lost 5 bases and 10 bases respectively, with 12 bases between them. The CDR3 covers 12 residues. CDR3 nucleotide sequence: TGTGCCAGCAGCCGGACCACTTCGGAGCAGTTCTTC. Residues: CASSRTTSEQFF.

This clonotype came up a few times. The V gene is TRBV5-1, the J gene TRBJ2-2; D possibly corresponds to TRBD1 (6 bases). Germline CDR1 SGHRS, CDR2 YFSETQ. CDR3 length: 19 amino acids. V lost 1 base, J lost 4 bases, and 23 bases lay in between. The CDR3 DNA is TGCGCCAGCAGCTTGACCCAAACGAGACAGGAGGTGGGCACCGGGGAGCTGTTTTTT. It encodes CASSLTQTRQEVGTGELFF.